This T cell receptor (beta chain) is drawn from a study of blood T cell repertoires in COVID-19. The CDR3 loop spans 16 amino acids. Unmatched junction bases numbered 6, after V lost 4 bases and J lost 2 bases. Per the germline V gene, CDR1 is KGHDR and CDR2 is SFDVKD. Data came from immunoSEQ multiplex PCR; TCRdb stores just in-frame clones and leaves some out. The table records approximately 93,000 clones, roughly 88% of them present only once. This clone was picked up one time. Sequenced sample: peripheral blood. The chain is built from TRBV24-1 and TRBJ2-1, with 8 bases matching TRBD1. The origin of this receptor is a man in his forties or fifties with active or convalescent COVID-19. The CDR3 DNA sequence: TGTGCCACCAGTGAAACTCGACAGGGGACCTACAATGAGCAGTTCTTC. The encoded protein is CATSETRQGTYNEQFF.